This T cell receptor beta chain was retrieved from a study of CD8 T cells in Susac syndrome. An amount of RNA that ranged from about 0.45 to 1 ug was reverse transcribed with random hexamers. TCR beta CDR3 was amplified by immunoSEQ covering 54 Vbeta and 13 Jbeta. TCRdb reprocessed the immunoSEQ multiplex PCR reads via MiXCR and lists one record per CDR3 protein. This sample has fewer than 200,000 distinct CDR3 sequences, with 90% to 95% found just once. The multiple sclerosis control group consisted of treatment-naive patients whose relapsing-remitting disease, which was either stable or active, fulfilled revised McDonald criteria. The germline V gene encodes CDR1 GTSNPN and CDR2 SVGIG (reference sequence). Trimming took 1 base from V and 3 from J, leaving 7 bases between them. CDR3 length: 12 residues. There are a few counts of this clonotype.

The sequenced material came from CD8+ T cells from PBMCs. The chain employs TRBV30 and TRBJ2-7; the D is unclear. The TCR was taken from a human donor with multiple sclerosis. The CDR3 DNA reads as TGTGCCTGGAGTGACAGCTACTACGAGCAGTACTTC. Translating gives CAWSDSYYEQYF.